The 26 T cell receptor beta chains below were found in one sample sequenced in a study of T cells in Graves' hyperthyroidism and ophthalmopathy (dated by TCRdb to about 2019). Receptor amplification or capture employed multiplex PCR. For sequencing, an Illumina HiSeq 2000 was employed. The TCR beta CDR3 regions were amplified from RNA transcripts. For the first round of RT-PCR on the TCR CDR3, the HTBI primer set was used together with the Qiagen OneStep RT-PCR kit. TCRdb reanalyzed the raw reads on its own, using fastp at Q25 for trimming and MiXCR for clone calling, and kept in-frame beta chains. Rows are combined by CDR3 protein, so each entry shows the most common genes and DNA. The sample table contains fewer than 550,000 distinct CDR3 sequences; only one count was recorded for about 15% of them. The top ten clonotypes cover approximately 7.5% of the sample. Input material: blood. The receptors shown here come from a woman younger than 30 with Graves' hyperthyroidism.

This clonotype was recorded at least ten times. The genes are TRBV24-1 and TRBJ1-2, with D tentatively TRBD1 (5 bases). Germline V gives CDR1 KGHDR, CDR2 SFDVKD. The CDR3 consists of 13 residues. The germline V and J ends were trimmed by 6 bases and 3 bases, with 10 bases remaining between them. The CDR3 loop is CATSLPGYYGYTF. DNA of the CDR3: TGTGCCACCAGTCTTCCAGGGTACTATGGCTACACCTTC.

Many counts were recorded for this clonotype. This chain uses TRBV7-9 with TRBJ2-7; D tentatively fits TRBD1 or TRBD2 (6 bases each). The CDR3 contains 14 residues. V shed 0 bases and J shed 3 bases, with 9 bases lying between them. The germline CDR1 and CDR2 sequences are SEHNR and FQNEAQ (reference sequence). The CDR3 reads CASSLAGGNYEQYF. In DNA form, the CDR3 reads TGTGCCAGCAGCTTAGCAGGGGGGAACTACGAGCAGTACTTC.

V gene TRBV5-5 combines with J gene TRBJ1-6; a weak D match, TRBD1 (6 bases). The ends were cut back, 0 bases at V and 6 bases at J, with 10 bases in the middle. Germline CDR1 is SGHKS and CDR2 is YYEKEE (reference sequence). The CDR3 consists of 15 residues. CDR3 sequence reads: CASSLETGFNSPLHF. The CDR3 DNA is TGTGCCAGCAGCTTGGAAACAGGGTTTAATTCACCCCTCCACTTT.

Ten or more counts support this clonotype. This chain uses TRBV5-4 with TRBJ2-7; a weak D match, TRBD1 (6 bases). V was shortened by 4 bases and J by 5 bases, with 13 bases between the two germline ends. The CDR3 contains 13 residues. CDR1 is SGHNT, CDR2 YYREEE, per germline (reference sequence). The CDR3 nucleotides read TGTGCCAGCAGCACCCCACAGGGCGACGAGCAGTACTTC. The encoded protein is CASSTPQGDEQYF.

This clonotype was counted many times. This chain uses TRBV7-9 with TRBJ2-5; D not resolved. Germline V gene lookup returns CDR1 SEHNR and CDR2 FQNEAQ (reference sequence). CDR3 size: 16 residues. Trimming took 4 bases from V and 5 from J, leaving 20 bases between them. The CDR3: CASSSNRIVPRETQYF. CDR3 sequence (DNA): TGTGCCAGCAGCTCTAACCGGATTGTACCCAGGGAGACCCAGTACTTC.

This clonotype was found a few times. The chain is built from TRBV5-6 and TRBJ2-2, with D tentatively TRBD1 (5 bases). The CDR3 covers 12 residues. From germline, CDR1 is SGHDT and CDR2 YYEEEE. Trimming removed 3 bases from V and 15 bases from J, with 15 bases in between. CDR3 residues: CASSSWGSKVFF. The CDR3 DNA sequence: TGTGCCAGCAGCTCATGGGGCTCTAAGGTGTTTTTT.

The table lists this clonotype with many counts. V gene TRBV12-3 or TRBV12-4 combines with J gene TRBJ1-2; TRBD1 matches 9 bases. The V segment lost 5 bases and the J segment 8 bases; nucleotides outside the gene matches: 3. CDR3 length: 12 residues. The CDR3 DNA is TGTGCCAGCAGTCGCGGGACAGGGGGCTACACCTTC. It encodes CASSRGTGGYTF.

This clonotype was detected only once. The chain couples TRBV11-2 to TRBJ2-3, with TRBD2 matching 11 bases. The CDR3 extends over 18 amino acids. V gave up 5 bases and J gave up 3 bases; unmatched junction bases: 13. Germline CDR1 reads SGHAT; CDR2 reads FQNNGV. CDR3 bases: TGTGCCAGCAGCCAAACTAGCGGGAGCGGGGGACCAACAGATACGCAGTATTTT. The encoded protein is CASSQTSGSGGPTDTQYF. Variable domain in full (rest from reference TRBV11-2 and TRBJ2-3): EAGVAQSPRYKIIEKRQSVAFWCNPISGHATLYWYQQILGQGPKLLIQFQNNGVVDDSQLPKDRFSAERLKGVDSTLKIQPAKLEDSAVYLCASSQTSGSGGPTDTQYFGPGTRLTVL.

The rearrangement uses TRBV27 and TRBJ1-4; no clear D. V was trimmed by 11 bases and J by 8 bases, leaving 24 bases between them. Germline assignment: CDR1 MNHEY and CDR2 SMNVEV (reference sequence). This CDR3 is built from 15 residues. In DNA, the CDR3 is TGTGCCTGCGGAACCGGTGGGCTGGGAAACGAAAAACTGTTTTTT. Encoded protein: CACGTGGLGNEKLFF.

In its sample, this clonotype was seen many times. The CDR3 reads CASSPDRPHSNQPQHF. The DNA for the CDR3 is TGTGCCAGCAGTCCGGACAGGCCCCATAGCAATCAGCCCCAGCATTTT. The chain carries TRBV12-3 or TRBV12-4 and TRBJ1-5; 7 bases line up with TRBD1. The CDR3 extends over 16 amino acids. V gave up 5 bases and J gave up 0 bases; unmatched junction bases: 7.

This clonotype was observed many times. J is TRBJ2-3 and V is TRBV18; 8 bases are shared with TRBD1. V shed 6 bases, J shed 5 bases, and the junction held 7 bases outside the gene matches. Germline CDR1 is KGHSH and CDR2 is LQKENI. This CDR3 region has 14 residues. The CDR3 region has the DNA TGTGCCAGCTCGTCGGGACAGGCGGGAGATACGCAGTATTTT. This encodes CASSSGQAGDTQYF.

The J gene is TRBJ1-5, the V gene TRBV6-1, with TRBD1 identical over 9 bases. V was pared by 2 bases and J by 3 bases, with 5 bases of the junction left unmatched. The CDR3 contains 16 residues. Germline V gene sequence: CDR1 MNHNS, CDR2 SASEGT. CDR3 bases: TGTGCCAGCAGTGAAATGGGACAGGGAAACAATCAGCCCCAGCATTTT. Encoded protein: CASSEMGQGNNQPQHF.

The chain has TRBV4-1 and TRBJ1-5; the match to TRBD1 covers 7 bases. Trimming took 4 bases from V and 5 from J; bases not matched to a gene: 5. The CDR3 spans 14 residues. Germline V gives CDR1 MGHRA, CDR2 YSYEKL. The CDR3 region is CASSPWTGDQPQHF. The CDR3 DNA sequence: TGCGCCAGCAGCCCATGGACAGGCGATCAGCCCCAGCATTTT.

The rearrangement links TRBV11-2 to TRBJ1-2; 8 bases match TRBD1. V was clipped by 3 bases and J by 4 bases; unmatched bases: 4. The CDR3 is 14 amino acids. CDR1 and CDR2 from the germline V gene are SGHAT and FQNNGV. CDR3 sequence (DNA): TGTGCCAGCAGCTTCCAAGGGACAGGCTATGGCTACACCTTC. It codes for CASSFQGTGYGYTF.

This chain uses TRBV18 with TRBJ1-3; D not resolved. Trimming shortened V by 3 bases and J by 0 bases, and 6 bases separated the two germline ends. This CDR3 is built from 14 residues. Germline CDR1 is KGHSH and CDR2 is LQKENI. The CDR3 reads CASSPDHSGNTIYF. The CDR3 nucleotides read TGTGCCAGCTCACCGGATCACTCTGGAAACACCATATATTTT.

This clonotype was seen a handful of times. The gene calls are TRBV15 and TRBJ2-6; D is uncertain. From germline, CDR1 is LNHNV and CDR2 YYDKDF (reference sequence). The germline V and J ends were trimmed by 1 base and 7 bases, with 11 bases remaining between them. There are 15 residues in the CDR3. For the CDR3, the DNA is TGTGCCACCAGCAGAGGTGTTGAACCTGCCAACGTCCTGACTTTC. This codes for CATSRGVEPANVLTF.

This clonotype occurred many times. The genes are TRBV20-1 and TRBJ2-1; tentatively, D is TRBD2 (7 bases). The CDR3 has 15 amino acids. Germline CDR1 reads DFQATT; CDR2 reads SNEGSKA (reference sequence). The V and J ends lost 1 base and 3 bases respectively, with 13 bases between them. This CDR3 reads CSARVGGGFYNEQFF. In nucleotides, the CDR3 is TGCAGTGCTAGAGTAGGGGGAGGGTTCTACAATGAGCAGTTCTTC.

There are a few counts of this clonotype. CDR3 residues: CASSPIIRANVLTF. The CDR3 coding sequence is TGTGCCAGCAGCCCCATAATTCGGGCCAACGTCCTGACTTTC. V and J are TRBV3-1 and TRBJ2-6; D call uncertain. V gave up 4 bases and J gave up 5 bases, with 9 bases separating them. This CDR3 region has 14 residues. Germline loops: CDR1 LGHDT, CDR2 YNNKEL (reference sequence).

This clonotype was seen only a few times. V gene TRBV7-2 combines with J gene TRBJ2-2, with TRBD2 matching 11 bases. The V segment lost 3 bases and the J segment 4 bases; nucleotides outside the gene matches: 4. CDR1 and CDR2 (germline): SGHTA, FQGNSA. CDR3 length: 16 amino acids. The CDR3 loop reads CASSFSGGAITGELFF. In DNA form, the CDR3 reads TGTGCCAGCAGCTTTAGCGGGGGGGCCATCACCGGGGAGCTGTTTTTT. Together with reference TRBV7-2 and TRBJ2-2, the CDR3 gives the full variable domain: GAGVSQSPSNKVTEKGKDVELRCDPISGHTALYWYRQSLGQGLEFLIYFQGNSAPDKSGLPSDRFSAERTGGSVSTLTIQRTQQEDSAVYLCASSFSGGAITGELFFGEGSRLTVL.

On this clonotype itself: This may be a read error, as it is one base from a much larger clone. The CDR3 DNA sequence: TGTGCCATCAGTGTAACGACGGGCCGGACCTACGATGAGCAGTTCTTC. Amino acid sequence: CAISVTTGRTYDEQFF. The rearrangement joins TRBV10-3 to TRBJ2-1, with no clear D. The CDR3 has 16 residues. Looked up from germline, CDR1 is ENHRY and CDR2 is SYGVKD.

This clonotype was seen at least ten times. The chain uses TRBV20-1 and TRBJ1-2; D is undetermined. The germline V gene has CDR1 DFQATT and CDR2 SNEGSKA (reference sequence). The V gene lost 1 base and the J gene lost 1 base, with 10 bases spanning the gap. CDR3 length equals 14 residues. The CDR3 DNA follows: TGCAGTGCTAGAGCGAAGGGCGGTAACTATGGCTACACCTTC. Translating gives CSARAKGGNYGYTF.

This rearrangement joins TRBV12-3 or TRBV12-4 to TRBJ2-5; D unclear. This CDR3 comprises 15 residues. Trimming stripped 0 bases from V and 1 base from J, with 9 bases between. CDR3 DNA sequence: TGTGCCAGCAGTTTAGCGCTTTGGCCCCAAGAGACCCAGTACTTC. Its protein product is CASSLALWPQETQYF.

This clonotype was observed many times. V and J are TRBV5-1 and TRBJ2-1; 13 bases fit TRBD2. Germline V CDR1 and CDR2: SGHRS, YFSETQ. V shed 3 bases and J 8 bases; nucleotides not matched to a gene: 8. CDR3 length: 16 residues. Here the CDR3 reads CASSWGLAGTRHEQFF. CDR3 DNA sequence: TGCGCCAGCAGCTGGGGACTAGCGGGGACAAGGCATGAGCAGTTCTTC.

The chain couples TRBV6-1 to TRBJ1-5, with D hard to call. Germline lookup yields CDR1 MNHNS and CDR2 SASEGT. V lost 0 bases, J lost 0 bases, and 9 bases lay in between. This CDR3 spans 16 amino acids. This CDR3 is CASSEATPYSNQPQHF. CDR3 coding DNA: TGTGCCAGCAGTGAAGCAACACCTTATAGCAATCAGCCCCAGCATTTT.

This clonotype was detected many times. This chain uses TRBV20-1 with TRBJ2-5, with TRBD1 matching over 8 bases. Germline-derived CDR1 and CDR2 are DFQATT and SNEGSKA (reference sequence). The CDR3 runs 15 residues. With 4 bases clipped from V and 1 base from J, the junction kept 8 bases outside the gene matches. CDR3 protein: CSATQITGGQETQYF. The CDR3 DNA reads TGCAGTGCTACGCAAATCACAGGGGGCCAAGAGACCCAGTACTTC.

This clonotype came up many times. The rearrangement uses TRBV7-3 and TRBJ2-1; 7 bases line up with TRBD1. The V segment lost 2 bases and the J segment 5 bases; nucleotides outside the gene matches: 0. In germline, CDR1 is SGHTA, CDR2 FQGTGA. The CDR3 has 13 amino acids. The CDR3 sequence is CASSLGQDNEQFF. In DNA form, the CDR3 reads TGTGCCAGCAGCTTAGGACAGGACAATGAGCAGTTCTTC.